This TCR beta chain was sequenced for a study of blood T cell repertoires in COVID-19. Authors' data handling: From reference gene primer amplification, estimates of nucleated cell counts were derived. Profiling relied on immunoSEQ multiplex PCR, and the TCRdb table lists in-frame clones only, not all of them. D and trimming come from the DNA, and the V and J calls and clone size come from that table. This table has about 270,000 clones, approximately 90% appearing once. Exposed enrollees had met someone with a PCR-confirmed or clinician-diagnosed COVID-19 case at some point within the 2 weeks before study entry. V was pared by 7 bases and J by 4 bases, with 9 bases of the junction left unmatched. The CDR3 covers 15 residues. The germline gives CDR1 KGHDR, CDR2 SFDVKD.

The sample consisted of PBMCs or T cells enriched from blood (not recorded which). This sequence was found in a middle-aged man who had been exposed to COVID-19. The gene calls are TRBV24-1 and TRBJ2-3, with 8 bases aligning to TRBD1. CDR3 bases: TGTGCCACCAGCCGACAGGGGTTATATGCAGATACGCAGTATTTT. Its translation is CATSRQGLYADTQYF.